These T cell receptor beta chains were read from a single sample in a study of response to subunit inactivated influenza vaccine. TCRdb analysed the RT-PCR reads with MiXCR anew, one entry per CDR3 protein. The table includes 500,000 to 600,000 distinct CDR3 sequences, less than 15% detected once. The material sequenced was PBMCs from blood, taken about 11 days after vaccination. The receptors here all came from a man between 50 and 59 years old who received an inactivated influenza vaccine. The CDR3 runs from the conserved cysteine through the conserved F or W. A D gene is named only where the DNA matches it firmly. The size of a clone is reported for some rows only, either as once, few or many, or as a class for expanded clones.

V gene	D gene	clone size	J gene	CDR3 DNA	CDR3 protein
TRBV7-8	TRBD1	.	TRBJ2-3	TGTGCCAGCAGCTTTTCCGGGACAGGGGGGGATACGCAGTATTTT	CASSFSGTGGDTQYF
TRBV11-3	.	.	TRBJ1-6	TGTGCCAGCAGCTACTCCGGGCAGGGCAATTCACCCCTCCACTTT	CASSYSGQGNSPLHF
TRBV5-1	.	few	TRBJ2-5	TGCGCCAGCAGCTTTAATGGAGGAGAGACCCAGTACTTC	CASSFNGGETQYF
TRBV11-2	TRBD2	.	TRBJ2-3	TGTGCCAGCAGCTCACCCCGCGCTGAGCGGGGCCGCACAGATACGCAGTATTTT	CASSSPRAERGRTDTQYF
TRBV4-2	TRBD1	few	TRBJ2-1	TGTGCCAGCAGCCACCCGGACAGGGACAATGAGCAGTTCTTC	CASSHPDRDNEQFF
TRBV10-2	TRBD2	few	TRBJ2-1	TGCGCCAGCAAGGGCGGGGGGGCCTCGAATGAGCAGTTCTTC	CASKGGGASNEQFF
TRBV12-3/TRBV12-4	.	few	TRBJ2-7	TGTGCCAGCAGTTACCCAGTTGGCGACGAGCAGTACTTC	CASSYPVGDEQYF
TRBV5-1	.	many	TRBJ2-7	TGCGCCAGCAGCTTGGAGGCGGCCGCGAGCTCCTACGAGCAGTACTTC	CASSLEAAASSYEQYF
TRBV18	.	few	TRBJ2-1	TGTGCCAGCCCACCCCGCGACGGCGGGCTTAAGGGCAATGAGCAGTTCTTC	CASPPRDGGLKGNEQFF
TRBV20-1	.	many	TRBJ1-1	TGCAGTGGGCCAGAGGGCTTTATGAACACTGAAGCTTTCTTT	CSGPEGFMNTEAFF
TRBV20-1	TRBD2	.	TRBJ2-7	TGCAGTGCTAGAGATGTTTGGACTAGCGGGAGAACGGGCGAGCAGTACTTC	CSARDVWTSGRTGEQYF
TRBV7-2	.	.	TRBJ2-3	TGTGCCAGCAGTTCGAAGAGGGCGAGTACAGATACGCAGTATTTT	CASSSKRASTDTQYF
TRBV30	.	.	TRBJ1-3	TGTGCCTGGAGTGCCCAGGTTGGAAACACCATGTATTTT	CAWSAQVGNTMYF
TRBV9	TRBD2	.	TRBJ2-1	TGTGCCAGCAGCGTAGGGACTAGCGGGAGCAGATCTTACAATGAGCAGTTCTTC	CASSVGTSGSRSYNEQFF
TRBV7-2	TRBD2	.	TRBJ2-7	TGTGCCAGCAGCGTCTCTAGCGGGAGCTTTGAGCAGTACTTC	CASSVSSGSFEQYF
TRBV12-3/TRBV12-4	.	.	TRBJ2-1	TGTGCCAGCAGGATGGACGGTTACGACAATGAGCAGTTCTTC	CASRMDGYDNEQFF
TRBV10-3	.	.	TRBJ2-4	TGTGCCATCAGTGAGTCGAGTGTAGCCAAAAACATTCAGTACTTC	CAISESSVAKNIQYF
TRBV10-3	.	few	TRBJ1-1	TGTGCCATCAGTGAAGCAAAGGGGTTCATGAACACTGAAGCTTTCTTT	CAISEAKGFMNTEAFF
TRBV7-2	TRBD2	few	TRBJ2-1	TGTGCCAGCAGAGGGAGCGGGAGGGTCTCCTACAATGAGCAGTTCTTC	CASRGSGRVSYNEQFF
TRBV10-3	TRBD2	.	TRBJ2-3	TGTGCCATCAGAATGTCTAGCGGGTTGAACACAGATACGCAGTATTTT	CAIRMSSGLNTDTQYF
TRBV7-8	.	many	TRBJ1-1	TGTGCCAGCAGCCCGTTCACTGGTAAGATGAACACTGAAGCTTTCTTT	CASSPFTGKMNTEAFF
TRBV18	.	few	TRBJ2-7	TGTGCCAGCTCACCACTCGAACAGGGCTACGAGCAGTACTTC	CASSPLEQGYEQYF
TRBV7-9	TRBD1	many	TRBJ2-5	TGTGCCAGCAGCTTAGATACAGGGGCCCCGACCCAGTACTTC	CASSLDTGAPTQYF
TRBV2	.	.	TRBJ1-4	TGTGCCAGCAGTGAATCGGTGTTTGAAAAACTGTTTTTT	CASSESVFEKLFF
TRBV20-1	.	.	TRBJ2-7	TGCAGTGCTAGAGATATAAGAACCTACGAGCAGTACTTC	CSARDIRTYEQYF
TRBV24-1	.	.	TRBJ1-2	TGTGCCACCAGTGATTACACCGCCTGGTATGGCTACACCTTC	CATSDYTAWYGYTF